Listed here are 18 T cell receptor beta chains from one sample, sequenced in a study of blood T cell repertoires in COVID-19. The assay was immunoSEQ multiplex PCR, and TCRdb's table has in-frame clones only and misses some. Of 120,000 to 150,000 clones in the sample, 84% were seen once. Sequencing was done on a sample of peripheral blood. Receptors were obtained from a human donor in a cohort sampled during active COVID-19.

CDR3 protein: CASTQGGTNQPQHF. CDR3 DNA sequence: TGTGCCAGCACCCAGGGCGGTACTAATCAGCCCCAGCATTTT. J is TRBJ1-5 and V is TRBV6-5; possibly TRBD1 for D (5 bases). Trimming pared 7 bases from V and 4 bases from J, leaving 14 bases between. There are 14 residues in the CDR3. Germline loops: CDR1 MNHEY, CDR2 SVGAGI.

The rearrangement links TRBV6-5 to TRBJ1-1; TRBD1 might be the D (5 bases). CDR3 length: 13 amino acids. V dropped 4 bases and J dropped 13 bases, with 19 bases sitting between them. Per germline, CDR1 MNHEY and CDR2 SVGAGI. The CDR3 coding sequence is TGTGCCAGCAGTTCTTACCTTAGATCAGGGCATTTCTTT. This gives the protein CASSSYLRSGHFF.

The chain recombines TRBV5-4 with TRBJ1-2, with 9 bases fitting TRBD1. Germline V gives CDR1 SGHNT, CDR2 YYREEE (reference sequence). The V segment lost 3 bases and the J segment 8 bases; nucleotides outside the gene matches: 8. This CDR3 is 14 amino acids long. The CDR3 reads CASSSNTGGRGYTF. CDR3 coding DNA: TGTGCCAGCAGCTCCAATACAGGGGGCAGGGGCTACACCTTC.

The chain links TRBV20-1 to TRBJ1-6; D remains ambiguous. Trimming left V 3 bases short and J 8 bases short, with 11 bases between. This CDR3 comprises 13 residues. Germline lookup yields CDR1 DFQATT and CDR2 SNEGSKA (reference sequence). CDR3 sequence: CSASPIQDSPLHF. CDR3 in DNA: TGCAGTGCTAGTCCCATTCAGGATTCACCCCTCCACTTT.

V is TRBV11-3 and J is TRBJ2-5; maybe TRBD2 (5 bases). V lost 4 bases to trimming and J lost 3 bases, with 9 bases between them. The CDR3 is 13 residues long. CDR1 is SGHNT and CDR2 is YENEEA in the germline V gene. CDR3 loop: CASSSLREETQYF. The CDR3 DNA sequence: TGTGCCAGCAGCTCGCTGAGGGAAGAGACCCAGTACTTC.

The chain has TRBV1 and TRBJ2-7; the table assigns TRBD2, which was not confirmed against the DNA. TRBV1 is termed a pseudogene. The CDR3 is made up of 13 amino acids. The CDR3 bases are TGCACCAGCAGACACCTAGGCTCCTACGAGCAGTACTTC. As protein: CTSRHLGSYEQYF.

The gene calls are TRBV27 and TRBJ2-3; the D gene is possibly TRBD1 (5 bases). Trimming stripped 3 bases from V and 5 bases from J, with 9 bases between. Germline V CDR1 and CDR2: MNHEY, SMNVEV (reference sequence). This CDR3 has 13 amino acids. CDR3 DNA: TGTGCCAGCAGTTTCACCCAGGGAGATACGCAGTATTTT. Its protein is CASSFTQGDTQYF.

The chain is built from TRBV11-3 and TRBJ1-1, with 8 bases identical to TRBD1. CDR3 length equals 13 residues. Germline V lookup: CDR1 SGHNT, CDR2 YENEEA. J lost 4 bases, V lost 5 bases, and 3 bases had no gene match. Here the CDR3 reads CASSLTGGTEAFF. The CDR3 DNA reads TGTGCCAGCAGCCTAACAGGGGGCACTGAAGCTTTCTTT.

The V and J genes are TRBV5-8 and TRBJ1-1; the D is unclear. Germline CDR1 SGHTS, CDR2 YDEGEE. V dropped 1 base and J dropped 6 bases, with 4 bases sitting between them. The CDR3 contains 11 residues. DNA of the CDR3: TGTGCCAGCAGCTTGTTAGCTGAAGCTTTCTTT. Translated, it gives CASSLLAEAFF.

The chain is built from TRBV28 and TRBJ2-1; 12 positions match TRBD2. The CDR3 contains 15 residues. The germline V gene has CDR1 MDHEN and CDR2 SYDVKM. V shed 6 bases, J shed 8 bases, and the junction held 8 bases outside the gene matches. The CDR3 DNA reads as TGTGCCAGCAGAATCGCTAGCGGGGGGGTCGATGAGCAGTTCTTC. It specifies CASRIASGGVDEQFF.

The chain couples TRBV30 to TRBJ1-2, with 8 bases that match TRBD1. The CDR3 covers 14 residues. Germline V gene lookup returns CDR1 GTSNPN and CDR2 SVGIG (reference sequence). V dropped 0 bases and J dropped 2; count of bases not matched to a gene: 2. The CDR3 sequence is CAWSVGQGNYGYTF. CDR3 nucleotides: TGTGCCTGGAGTGTAGGACAGGGCAACTATGGCTACACCTTC.

The chain has TRBV5-6 and TRBJ2-2, with 7 bases aligning to TRBD1. J gave up 0 bases and V 0 bases, and 5 bases lay outside the gene matches. CDR1 and CDR2 from the germline V gene are SGHDT and YYEEEE. CDR3 length: 17 residues. The CDR3 nucleotides are TGTGCCAGCAGCTTGGGGGACAGCGAAACGAACACCGGGGAGCTGTTTTTT. It specifies CASSLGDSETNTGELFF.

This chain connects TRBV10-3 to TRBJ2-7; TRBD1 matches 8 bases. The CDR3 is 16 amino acids. Per the germline V gene, CDR1 is ENHRY and CDR2 is SYGVKD. V shed 4 bases, J shed 0 bases, and the junction held 8 bases outside the gene matches. CDR3 loop: CAISASGTGDSYEQYF. For the CDR3, the DNA is TGTGCCATCAGTGCCTCCGGGACAGGCGACTCCTACGAGCAGTACTTC.

The CDR3 loop reads CSVDLAGNYGYTF. CDR3 bases: TGCAGCGTTGATCTCGCAGGGAACTATGGCTACACCTTC. J is TRBJ1-2 and V is TRBV29-1, with D perhaps matching TRBD1 (5 bases). The CDR3 length is 13 residues. The ends were cut back, 3 bases at V and 2 bases at J, with 10 bases in the middle. From germline, CDR1 is SQVTM and CDR2 ANQGSEA.

The V and J genes are TRBV24-1 and TRBJ1-1; 7 nucleotides agree with TRBD1. Germline-derived CDR1 and CDR2 are KGHDR and SFDVKD. The CDR3 sequence is 13 residues long. J gave up 3 bases and V 7 bases, and 4 bases lay outside the gene matches. Written as DNA, the CDR3 is TGTGCCACCAGCCAGGGGGGCGACACTGAAGCTTTCTTT. Translating it yields CATSQGGDTEAFF.

V and J are TRBV11-3 and TRBJ2-1; maybe TRBD2 (6 bases). This CDR3 region has 14 residues. Germline CDR1 is SGHNT and CDR2 is YENEEA. The V and J ends lost 4 bases and 8 bases respectively, with 15 bases between them. As DNA, the CDR3 is TGTGCCAGCAGCTCGGGACTCGCTAGGGATGAGCAGTTCTTC. Translated: CASSSGLARDEQFF.

The gene calls are TRBV12-3 or TRBV12-4 and TRBJ1-1; D unclear. V was trimmed by 6 bases and J by 1 base, leaving 3 bases between them. CDR3 size: 11 residues. CDR3 nucleotide sequence: TGTGCCAGCAGCCGGAACACTGAAGCTTTCTTT. Its protein is CASSRNTEAFF.

The rearrangement uses TRBV5-5 and TRBJ2-1, with TRBD2 matching over 7 bases. The CDR3 is 15 amino acids. The germline V gene has CDR1 SGHKS and CDR2 YYEKEE (reference sequence). The V gene end was trimmed by 0 bases and the J gene end by 8 bases; junction bases not matched to a gene: 8. The CDR3 sequence: CASSLAPAGLDEQFF. The CDR3 DNA reads TGTGCCAGCAGCTTGGCCCCAGCGGGGTTGGATGAGCAGTTCTTC. Based on the CDR3 plus reference TRBV5-5 and TRBJ2-1, the full variable domain is DAGVTQSPTHLIKTRGQQVTLRCSPISGHKSVSWYQQVLGQGPQFIFQYYEKEERGRGNFPDRFSARQFPNYSSELNVNALLLGDSALYLCASSLAPAGLDEQFFGPGTRLTVL.